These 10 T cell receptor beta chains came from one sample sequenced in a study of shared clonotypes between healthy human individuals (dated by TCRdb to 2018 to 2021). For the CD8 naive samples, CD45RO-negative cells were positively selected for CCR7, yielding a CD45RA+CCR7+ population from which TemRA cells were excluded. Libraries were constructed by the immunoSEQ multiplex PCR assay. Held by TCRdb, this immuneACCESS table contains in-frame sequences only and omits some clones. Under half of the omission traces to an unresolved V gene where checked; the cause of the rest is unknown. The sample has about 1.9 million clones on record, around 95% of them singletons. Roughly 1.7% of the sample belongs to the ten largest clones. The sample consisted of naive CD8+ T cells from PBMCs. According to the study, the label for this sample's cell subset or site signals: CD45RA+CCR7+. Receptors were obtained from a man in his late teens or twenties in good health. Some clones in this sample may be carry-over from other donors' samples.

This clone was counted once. The CDR3 spells CASSSADTTGNEQFF. In nucleotides, the CDR3 is TGTGCCAGCTCTTCCGCGGACACCACGGGGAATGAGCAGTTCTTC. The rearrangement joins TRBV28 to TRBJ2-1, with D tentatively TRBD1 or TRBD2 (5 bases each). The length of the CDR3 is 15 residues. The V and J ends lost 8 bases and 7 bases respectively, with 21 bases between them. Germline V gene data show CDR1 as MDHEN and CDR2 as SYDVKM.

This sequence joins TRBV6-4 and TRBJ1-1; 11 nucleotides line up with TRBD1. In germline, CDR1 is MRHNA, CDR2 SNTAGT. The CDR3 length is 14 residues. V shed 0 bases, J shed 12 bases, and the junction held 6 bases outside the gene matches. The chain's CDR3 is CASSDSRTGGASFF. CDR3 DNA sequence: TGTGCCAGCAGTGACTCCCGGACAGGGGGCGCGTCTTTCTTT.

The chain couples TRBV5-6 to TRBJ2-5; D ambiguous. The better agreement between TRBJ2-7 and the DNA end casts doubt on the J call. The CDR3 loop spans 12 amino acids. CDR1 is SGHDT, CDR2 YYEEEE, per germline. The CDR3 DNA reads TGTGCCAGCAGCTTGGGAACAGCCGAGCAGTACTTC. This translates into CASSLGTAEQYF.

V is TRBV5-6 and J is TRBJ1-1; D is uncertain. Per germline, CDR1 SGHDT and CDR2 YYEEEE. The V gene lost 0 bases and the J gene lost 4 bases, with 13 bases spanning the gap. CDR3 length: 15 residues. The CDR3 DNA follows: TGTGCCAGCAGCTTGGGGGGTCGAGGGATCACTGAAGCTTTCTTT. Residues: CASSLGGRGITEAFF.

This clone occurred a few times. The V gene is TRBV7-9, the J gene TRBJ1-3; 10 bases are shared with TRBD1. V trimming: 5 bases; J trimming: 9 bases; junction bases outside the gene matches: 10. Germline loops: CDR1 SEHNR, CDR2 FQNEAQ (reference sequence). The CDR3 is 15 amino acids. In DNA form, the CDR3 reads TGTGCCAGCAGCGATGGACAGGGGGTACGTGGCACCATATATTTT. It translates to CASSDGQGVRGTIYF.

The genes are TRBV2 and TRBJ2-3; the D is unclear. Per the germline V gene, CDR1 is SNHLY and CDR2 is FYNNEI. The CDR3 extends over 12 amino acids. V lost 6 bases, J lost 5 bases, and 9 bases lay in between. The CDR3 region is CASRTEVDTQYF. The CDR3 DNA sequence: TGTGCCAGCAGGACCGAGGTAGATACGCAGTATTTT.

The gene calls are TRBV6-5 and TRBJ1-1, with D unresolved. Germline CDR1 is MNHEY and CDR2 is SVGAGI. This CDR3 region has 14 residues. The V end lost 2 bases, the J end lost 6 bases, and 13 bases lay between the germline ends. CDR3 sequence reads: CASSYIPLTPEAFF. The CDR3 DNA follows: TGTGCCAGCAGTTACATACCCCTTACGCCTGAAGCTTTCTTT.

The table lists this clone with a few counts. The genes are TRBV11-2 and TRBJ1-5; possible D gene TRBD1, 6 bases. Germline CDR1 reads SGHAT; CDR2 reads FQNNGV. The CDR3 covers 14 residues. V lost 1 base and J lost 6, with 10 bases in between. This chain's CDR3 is CASSLAGTSQPQHF. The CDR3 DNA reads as TGTGCCAGCAGCTTAGCAGGGACAAGTCAGCCCCAGCATTTT.

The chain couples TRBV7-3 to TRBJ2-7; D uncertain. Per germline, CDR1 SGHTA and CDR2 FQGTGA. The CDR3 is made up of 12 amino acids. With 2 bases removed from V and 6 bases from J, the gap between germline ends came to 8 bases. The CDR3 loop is CASSLGPPEQYF. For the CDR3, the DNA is TGTGCCAGCAGCTTAGGCCCCCCCGAGCAGTACTTC.

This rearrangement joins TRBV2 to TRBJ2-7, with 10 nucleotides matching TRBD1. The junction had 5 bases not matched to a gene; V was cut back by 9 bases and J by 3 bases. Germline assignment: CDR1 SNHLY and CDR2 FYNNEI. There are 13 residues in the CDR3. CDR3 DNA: TGTGCCAGTCCCCGGGACAGGGGCTACGAGCAGTACTTC. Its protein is CASPRDRGYEQYF.